This TCR beta chain stems from a study of T cell responses to AZD1222 COVID-19 vaccine. This CDR3 is 13 amino acids long. Germline V gives CDR1 SQVTM, CDR2 ANQGSEA. Deletions cut 6 bases from V and 2 bases from J, with 13 bases between. TCRdb's copy holds only in-frame clones and misses some; the assay was immunoSEQ multiplex PCR. The table has fewer than 90,000 clones, 70% to 90% seen once. The source material was peripheral blood, sampled 28 days after the second AZD1222 dose. The chain joins TRBV29-1 to TRBJ2-5; D not resolved. The TCR comes from an adult who received the AZD1222 COVID-19 vaccine. Here the CDR3 DNA reads TGCAGCGTCTCCTCAGATGGGCAAGAGACCCAGTACTTC. It encodes CSVSSDGQETQYF. The full variable domain, its missing parts supplied by reference TRBV29-1 and TRBJ2-5, is SAVISQKPSRDICQRGTSLTIQCQVDSQVTMMFWYRQQPGQSLTLIATANQGSEATYESGFVIDKFPISRPNLTFSTLTVSNMSPEDSSIYLCSVSSDGQETQYFGPGTRLLVL.